Listed below are T cell receptor beta chains from one sample, sequenced in a study of T cell changes during pregnancy in multiple sclerosis. Assay: immunoSEQ multiplex PCR; the TCRdb copy retains only in-frame clones and omits some. The sample includes more than 35,000 clones, around nine tenths of them seen just once. The input for sequencing was CD8+ T cells from peripheral blood mononuclear cells, taken after pregnancy. These receptors were obtained from a female donor in good health, enrolled as a control in a pregnancy study. CDR3s include the opening cysteine and the closing phenylalanine or tryptophan. The D gene is left open where the match is weak. Clone size appears in some rows only: once, few, many, or a class for an expanded clone.

abundance	v_gene	j_gene	d_gene	CDR3nt	CDR3aa
NA	TRBV9	TRBJ2-7	TRBD2	TGTGCCAGCAGCCCACGCGGGGGAGGAACCTACGAGCAGTACTTC	CASSPRGGGTYEQYF
NA	TRBV6-6	TRBJ1-1	NA	TGTGCCATAGCCCCGCTAGTTCCCACTGAAGCTTTCTTT	CAIAPLVPTEAFF
NA	TRBV5-4	TRBJ2-7	NA	TGTGCCAGCAGCTTGGGCGACAGAGGCTACGAGCAGTACTTC	CASSLGDRGYEQYF
NA	TRBV27	TRBJ2-7	TRBD1	TGTGCCAGCAGTTATTCCGGGACAGGGTACTACGAGCAGTACTTC	CASSYSGTGYYEQYF
NA	TRBV4-3	TRBJ2-1	NA	TGCGCCAGCAGCCAAGATAGTGCCAATGAGCAGTTCTTC	CASSQDSANEQFF
NA	TRBV25-1	TRBJ2-7	TRBD2	TGTGCCAGCAGTAATACGGGACTAGGGTACGAGCAGTACTTC	CASSNTGLGYEQYF
NA	TRBV13	TRBJ2-5	TRBD1	TGTGCCAGCAGCCGACAGGGGGAGAGAGAGACCCAGTACTTC	CASSRQGERETQYF
NA	TRBV7-6	TRBJ2-1	TRBD2	TGTGCCAGCAGCCCGGGGGGGGCGTCCTACAATGAGCAGTTCTTC	CASSPGGASYNEQFF
NA	TRBV18	TRBJ2-3	NA	TGTGCCAGCTCACCATCGGTGGGGGCGGATACGCAGTATTTT	CASSPSVGADTQYF
NA	TRBV27	TRBJ1-5	NA	TGTGCCAGCAGTTTTGGGGGGTATCAGCCCCAGCATTTT	CASSFGGYQPQHF
once	TRBV11-1	TRBJ2-7	NA	TGTGCCAGCAGCCCCCCCCTGGCACACGAGCAGTACTTC	CASSPPLAHEQYF
NA	TRBV4-3	TRBJ2-7	NA	TGCGCCAGCAGCCAAAGTGCCCTGACAGGACCCTACGAGCAGTACTTC	CASSQSALTGPYEQYF
NA	TRBV9	TRBJ1-4	TRBD1	TGTGCCAGCAGCGATAGCGGGACAGGGATTAATGAAAAACTGTTTTTT	CASSDSGTGINEKLFF
NA	TRBV28	TRBJ1-4	NA	TGTGCCAGCAGACTAGCAGGTTCTACTAATGAAAAACTGTTTTTT	CASRLAGSTNEKLFF
once	TRBV2	TRBJ1-2	NA	TGTGCCAGCAGTGAATTGGCGGCCAAGTTTATCTATGGCTACACCTTC	CASSELAAKFIYGYTF
NA	TRBV7-8	TRBJ2-1	NA	TGTGCCAGCAGCCCTTGGCAGGGTAGCTACAATGAGCAGTTCTTC	CASSPWQGSYNEQFF
NA	TRBV4-3	TRBJ2-1	TRBD2	TGCGCCAGCAGCCAAGACTGGGGGGGCTACAATGAGCAGTTCTTC	CASSQDWGGYNEQFF
medium-sized	TRBV5-5	TRBJ2-3	NA	TGTGCCAGCAGCGGGGGGTTGGGCGACGTGGATACGCAGTATTTT	CASSGGLGDVDTQYF
few	TRBV19	TRBJ2-3	NA	TGTGCCAGTAGTATAGGGCTGATTCCCGATACGCAGTATTTT	CASSIGLIPDTQYF
NA	TRBV27	TRBJ2-1	TRBD2	TGTGCCAGCAGTTTACTAGCGGGGGGGTTCAATGAGCAGTTCTTC	CASSLLAGGFNEQFF
NA	TRBV27	TRBJ2-7	TRBD1	TGTGCCAGCAGTGGCGGACAGGGGGAGATCTACGAGCAGTACTTC	CASSGGQGEIYEQYF
NA	TRBV19	TRBJ2-3	TRBD2	TGTGCCAGTAGTATTAATGGGGGGGGAGCCTTTTCTGCAGATACGCAGTATTTT	CASSINGGGAFSADTQYF
NA	TRBV9	TRBJ2-3	NA	TGTGCCAGCAGCGGCGACAGGCAGTATTTT	CASSGDRQYF
NA	TRBV7-9	TRBJ2-1	TRBD2	TGTGCCAGCAGCTTATTCGGGCGGGGGGAAAAATACAATGAGCAGTTCTTC	CASSLFGRGEKYNEQFF
few	TRBV14	TRBJ1-1	NA	TGTGCCAGCAGCATCCAGGGCCCCGAAGCTTTCTTT	CASSIQGPEAFF
NA	TRBV4-2	TRBJ2-1	TRBD2	TGTGCCAGCAGCCTTCTCGGGACTAGCGGGGGGCCCTACAATGAGCAGTTCTTC	CASSLLGTSGGPYNEQFF
NA	TRBV27	TRBJ1-4	NA	TGTGCCAGCAGTTTACCTCAGGGTAATGAAAAACTGTTTTTT	CASSLPQGNEKLFF
few	TRBV15	TRBJ1-1	NA	TGTGCCACCAGCCGGACACCCGAGATTGGTCAGGCTTTCTTT	CATSRTPEIGQAFF
NA	TRBV14	TRBJ1-6	TRBD1	TGTGCCAGCAGCCATGGGATCCCCGGGACAGGAGGATCACCCCTCCACTTT	CASSHGIPGTGGSPLHF
NA	TRBV27	TRBJ2-7	TRBD1	TGTGCCAGCAGTCTTCCTCCCCCGGGACAGGGAGCCGAGCAGTACTTC	CASSLPPPGQGAEQYF
NA	TRBV4-3	TRBJ2-7	TRBD1	TGCGCCAGCAGCCAAGAAGAGACAGGGGGCTCCTACGAGCAGTACTTC	CASSQEETGGSYEQYF
NA	TRBV7-8	TRBJ2-7	NA	TGTGCCAGCAGCCGAAAAACCCGGGACGAGCAGTACTTC	CASSRKTRDEQYF
NA	TRBV7-6	TRBJ1-1	TRBD1	TGTGCCAGCAGCTTAGAGGGACAGGGAGGCGAAGCTTTCTTT	CASSLEGQGGEAFF